The 16 T cell receptor beta chains below all came from one sample that was sequenced in a study of blood T cell dynamics during melanoma immunotherapy. TCRdb's copy holds only in-frame clones and misses some; the assay was immunoSEQ multiplex PCR. The sample yields roughly 15,000 clones, roughly nine tenths seen once. This sample's time point: week 3, after first cycle of checkpoint inhibitor. This sample comprised blood, obtained from a patient treated with checkpoint blockade. Every receptor here comes from a human donor with melanoma.

This rearrangement joins TRBV28 to TRBJ2-7; either TRBD1 or TRBD2 may supply D (6 bases each). Germline V CDR1 and CDR2: MDHEN, SYDVKM. This CDR3 contains 13 residues. Trimming removed 2 bases from V and 4 bases from J, with 9 bases in between. The CDR3, as DNA: TGTGCCAGCAGTTTACGGGGGCGGTACGAGCAGTACTTC. As protein: CASSLRGRYEQYF.

This clone turned up a few times. The V call is TRBV30, the J call TRBJ1-5, with D perhaps matching TRBD1 (5 bases). V lost 3 bases to trimming and J lost 6 bases, with 12 bases between them. The CDR3 runs 13 residues. The germline CDR1 and CDR2 sequences are GTSNPN and SVGIG (reference sequence). The CDR3 sequence: CAWSRGGGQPQHF. The CDR3 nucleotides read TGTGCCTGGAGCCGGGGCGGGGGTCAGCCCCAGCATTTT.

The V and J genes are TRBV5-6 and TRBJ2-7; D not certain. Germline CDR1 reads SGHDT; CDR2 reads YYEEEE. This CDR3 has 13 residues. V lost 0 bases to trimming and J lost 2 bases, with 6 bases between them. CDR3 nucleotide sequence: TGTGCCAGCAGCTTGGGTCGGACCTACGAGCAGTACTTC. Protein product: CASSLGRTYEQYF.

In this sample, this clone turned up a few times. The rearrangement uses TRBV23-1 and TRBJ1-5; D is unclear. TRBV23-1 is sorted into the ORF group, with uncertain function. The CDR3 is made up of 16 amino acids. V was pared by 0 bases and J by 0 bases, with 9 bases between. DNA for the CDR3: TGCGCCAGCAGTCAATCACTGGGGTATAGCAATCAGCCCCAGCATTTT. As protein: CASSQSLGYSNQPQHF.

The chain is built from TRBV7-3 and TRBJ1-3; TRBD1 matches 7 bases. This CDR3 has 14 amino acids. CDR1 is SGHTA and CDR2 is FQGTGA in the germline V gene. V lost 0 bases, J lost 7 bases, and 3 bases stayed unmatched. In DNA, the CDR3 is TGTGCCAGCAGCTTAACAGGGACAGAGAACACCATATATTTT. Translation: CASSLTGTENTIYF.

V gene TRBV27 combines with J gene TRBJ2-7; D may be TRBD2 (6 bases). The CDR3 spans 13 residues. The germline CDR1 and CDR2 sequences are MNHEY and SMNVEV (reference sequence). Trimming left V 2 bases short and J 6 bases short, with 11 bases between. The CDR3 region is CASSLVRGSEQYF. CDR3 nucleotides: TGTGCCAGCAGTTTAGTCCGGGGGTCCGAGCAGTACTTC.

This chain connects TRBV14 to TRBJ2-7; possibly TRBD2 for D (5 bases). This CDR3 has 14 amino acids. V dropped 1 base and J dropped 2 bases, with 9 bases sitting between them. In germline, CDR1 is SGHDN, CDR2 FVKESK. The CDR3 DNA follows: TGTGCCAGCAGCCAAGCGCCTAGCCCCTACGAGCAGTACTTC. This gives the protein CASSQAPSPYEQYF.

This clone was seen just once. This chain joins TRBV11-2 and TRBJ2-7, with D hard to call. Germline CDR1 and CDR2: SGHAT and FQNNGV. The CDR3 runs to 12 residues. The V gene lost 0 bases and the J gene lost 7 bases, with 7 bases spanning the gap. The CDR3 DNA is TGTGCCAGCAGCTTAGATCGTCGGGAGCAGTACTTC. This sequence encodes CASSLDRREQYF.

This chain links TRBV7-2 with TRBJ2-1; TRBD2 matches at 12 bases. The V gene end was trimmed by 4 bases and the J gene end by 10 bases; junction bases not matched to a gene: 8. Germline lookup yields CDR1 SGHTA and CDR2 FQGNSA. The CDR3 is 15 amino acids. The CDR3 region has the DNA TGTGCCAGCAGCTCCGGGACTAGCGGGTCCTCGGAGCAGTTCTTC. It specifies CASSSGTSGSSEQFF. Filled out from reference TRBV7-2 and TRBJ2-1, the complete variable domain reads GAGVSQSPSNKVTEKGKDVELRCDPISGHTALYWYRQSLGQGLEFLIYFQGNSAPDKSGLPSDRFSAERTGGSVSTLTIQRTQQEDSAVYLCASSSGTSGSSEQFFGPGTRLTVL.

The chain couples TRBV5-1 to TRBJ2-1, with 12 bases identical to TRBD2. The V gene end was trimmed by 1 base and the J gene end by 5 bases; junction bases not matched to a gene: 4. CDR3 length: 16 residues. CDR1 and CDR2 from the germline V gene are SGHRS and YFSETQ. CDR3 DNA sequence: TGCGCCAGCAGCTTGATGACTAGCGGGAGCCACAATGAGCAGTTCTTC. This sequence encodes CASSLMTSGSHNEQFF.

The V and J genes are TRBV18 and TRBJ1-2, with D maybe TRBD1 (5 bases). This CDR3 is built from 14 residues. CDR1 and CDR2 (germline): KGHSH, LQKENI. Trimming took off 2 bases at V and 7 bases at J, with 14 bases between the two ends. The CDR3 DNA reads TGTGCCAGCTCACCAGACACAGGCGGGGCTGGCTACACCTTC. Translated: CASSPDTGGAGYTF.

The chain joins TRBV7-9 to TRBJ2-1; D ambiguous. The CDR3 is made up of 15 amino acids. Germline CDR1 is SEHNR and CDR2 is FQNEAQ (reference sequence). V was cut by 0 bases and J by 0 bases, with 6 bases left in between. CDR3 in DNA: TGTGCCAGCAGCTTAGCCGGTTTCTCCTACAATGAGCAGTTCTTC. Translated, it gives CASSLAGFSYNEQFF.

The chain combines TRBV5-6 with TRBJ2-3; 7 bases match TRBD1. The germline V gene encodes CDR1 SGHDT and CDR2 YYEEEE. The CDR3 is 13 residues long. Trimming removed 3 bases from V and 9 bases from J; junction bases left unmatched: 7. CDR3: CASSWGTVLTQYF. CDR3 coding DNA: TGTGCCAGCAGCTGGGGGACAGTCCTCACGCAGTATTTT.

This sequence joins TRBV28 and TRBJ1-2; 7 bases are a match to TRBD1. Germline V gene sequence: CDR1 MDHEN, CDR2 SYDVKM. J was trimmed by 8 bases and V by 5 bases; bases with no gene match: 2. This CDR3 comprises 11 residues. The CDR3 spells CASSQGEGYTF. The CDR3 region has the DNA TGTGCCAGCAGTCAGGGGGAAGGCTACACCTTC.

In the case of this clone: The germline gene is not matched at one end of the junction; a read error may be the cause. The chain joins TRBV7-7 to TRBJ2-2; D ambiguous. CDR1 is SSHAT and CDR2 is FNYEAQ in the germline V gene (reference sequence). CDR3 length: 13 residues. CDR3 DNA sequence: TGTGCTAGCAGCTTGGGGAACACCGGGGAGCTGTTTTTT. Protein sequence: CASSLGNTGELFF.

CDR3 bases: TGTGCCAGCAGTGCCCTCTCCCACTATGGCTACACCTTC. It codes for CASSALSHYGYTF. The chain combines TRBV28 with TRBJ1-2; D unclear. The germline gives CDR1 MDHEN, CDR2 SYDVKM. The ends were cut back, 5 bases at V and 3 bases at J, with 10 bases in the middle. The CDR3 contains 13 residues.